A selection of T cell receptor beta chains follows, all from one sample in a study of blood T cell repertoires in COVID-19. Repertoires were generated with immunoSEQ multiplex PCR, while TCRdb's copy carries only in-frame clones and drops some. The repertoire consists of 200,000 to 300,000 clones, with 83% occurring once and the leading ten covering approximately 3.8%. The sample was PBMCs or T cells enriched from blood (not recorded which). All receptors come from a woman between 35 and 50 years old who had been exposed to COVID-19. CDR3s include the opening cysteine and the closing phenylalanine or tryptophan. The order of the fields is CDR3 length, V gene, D gene, clone size, J gene, CDR3 DNA, CDR3 protein. D genes are given only for firm matches. Expanded clones get a size class; other rows say once, few or many, or leave the size out.

>15|TRBV5-4|TRBD1|NA|TRBJ1-6
TGTGCCAGCAGCTCCGGGACAGGGTATGGTTCACCCCTCCACTTT
CASSSGTGYGSPLHF
>13|TRBV28|TRBD1|NA|TRBJ1-1
TGTGCCAGCATCAGACAGGGATACACTGAAGCTTTCTTT
CASIRQGYTEAFF
>17|TRBV7-8|TRBD2|NA|TRBJ2-7
TGTGCCAGCAGCCCGAGCTCCGGGACTAGCGGGATCTACGAGCAGTACTTC
CASSPSSGTSGIYEQYF
>15|TRBV9|NA|many|TRBJ1-3
TGTGCCAGCAGCTCCGGACAGAGCTCTGGAAACACCATATATTTT
CASSSGQSSGNTIYF
>12|TRBV11-2|NA|NA|TRBJ1-1
TGTGCCAGCAGCTTCCAGCGGACTGAAGCTTTCTTT
CASSFQRTEAFF
>14|TRBV5-6|NA|NA|TRBJ1-5
TGTGCCAGCAGCAGGGAGGTGAGCAATCAGCCCCAGCATTTT
CASSREVSNQPQHF
>16|TRBV7-6|TRBD2|NA|TRBJ2-5
TGTGCCAGCAGCTTAAGGCTAGCGGGGGAGGGAGAGACCCAGTACTTC
CASSLRLAGEGETQYF
>14|TRBV7-2|TRBD1|few|TRBJ1-1
TGTGCCAGCAGCTTGACAGGGACGAACACTGAAGCTTTCTTT
CASSLTGTNTEAFF
>14|TRBV7-9|NA|NA|TRBJ2-5
TGTGCCAGCAGCCCCGGTACGGGCCAAGAGACCCAGTACTTC
CASSPGTGQETQYF
>13|TRBV5-1|TRBD1|NA|TRBJ1-1
TGCGCCAGTAATACAGGGGGAGGCACTGAAGCTTTCTTT
CASNTGGGTEAFF
>14|TRBV2|TRBD1|NA|TRBJ2-7
TGTGCCAGCAGTGGGACAGGGGAGGCCTACGAGCAGTACTTC
CASSGTGEAYEQYF
>16|TRBV3-1/TRBV3-2|NA|NA|TRBJ1-2
TGTGCCAGCAGCCGATACTATAATTCAGCTAACTATGGCTACACCTTC
CASSRYYNSANYGYTF
>13|TRBV12-3/TRBV12-4|NA|NA|TRBJ1-2
TGTGCCAGCAGTTTAGCGGGGCACAACGGCTACACCTTC
CASSLAGHNGYTF
>15|TRBV6-5|NA|NA|TRBJ1-2
TGTGCCAGCAGTTACTCCGGCGGGAAGATCTATGGCTACACCTTC
CASSYSGGKIYGYTF
>13|TRBV19|NA|NA|TRBJ2-1
TGTGCCACTTCCCTAGGGAGCTACAATGAGCAGTTCTTC
CATSLGSYNEQFF
>16|TRBV28|TRBD1|NA|TRBJ1-2
TGTGCCAGCAGTCCTGGGGACAGGGCCCCCAACTATGGCTACACCTTC
CASSPGDRAPNYGYTF
>11|TRBV9|NA|once|TRBJ1-2
TGTGCCAGCAGCCTCCAAAGCGGCTACACCTTC
CASSLQSGYTF
>11|TRBV6-5|NA|NA|TRBJ1-2
TGTGCCAGCTTTATAAACTATGGCTACACCTTC
CASFINYGYTF
>13|TRBV3-1/TRBV3-2|NA|once|TRBJ1-2
TGTGCCAGCAGCCGGGGCGGAAACTATGGCTACACCTTC
CASSRGGNYGYTF
>15|TRBV28|TRBD1|once|TRBJ1-4
TGTGCCAGCAGTTTACCGACAGGGGGCTTGAGAAAACTGTTTTTT
CASSLPTGGLRKLFF
>14|TRBV9|TRBD1|NA|TRBJ2-3
TGTGCCAGCAGCGCGACAGGGGGGGCAGATACGCAGTATTTT
CASSATGGADTQYF
>15|TRBV5-6|NA|NA|TRBJ1-2
TGTGCCAGCAGCGTAACAGGGTGGGGACGCTATGGCTACACCTTC
CASSVTGWGRYGYTF
>12|TRBV9|NA|NA|TRBJ2-2
TGTGCCAGCAGCGTAGTCGGCGGGGAGCTGTTTTTT
CASSVVGGELFF
>15|TRBV23-1|TRBD1|NA|TRBJ1-2
TGCGCCAGCAGTCAGTTTCTCAGGGGGACGGATGGCTACACCTTC
CASSQFLRGTDGYTF
>18|TRBV21-1|NA|NA|TRBJ2-6
TGTGCCAGCAGCAAAGCGGACAGGGGAGACTCTGGGGCCAACGTCCTGACTTTC
CASSKADRGDSGANVLTF
>14|TRBV29-1|TRBD2|NA|TRBJ2-5
TGCAGCGTACTTGCCCCGGGACTACAAGAGACCCAGTACTTC
CSVLAPGLQETQYF
>14|TRBV3-1/TRBV3-2|NA|NA|TRBJ2-5
TGTGCCAGCAGCCAGCTAGGGGGCCAAGAGACCCAGTACTTC
CASSQLGGQETQYF
>14|TRBV6-5|TRBD2|NA|TRBJ2-5
TGTGCCAGTTCTAGCGGGGGGGCCCAAGAGACCCAGTACTTC
CASSSGGAQETQYF
>16|TRBV6-5|NA|many|TRBJ2-6
TGTGCCAGCAGTTACTCGGCAGGGGCTGGGGCCAACGTCCTGACTTTC
CASSYSAGAGANVLTF
>16|TRBV7-2|NA|NA|TRBJ1-4
TGTGCCAGCAGCTTAGGGTCGACAGGCGAGAGTGAAAAACTGTTTTTT
CASSLGSTGESEKLFF
>15|TRBV11-2|NA|NA|TRBJ1-2
TGTGCCAGCAGCCCAAATTCTTTAGCTAACTATGGCTACACCTTC
CASSPNSLANYGYTF
>13|TRBV2|TRBD1|once|TRBJ1-1
TGTGCCAGCCATGAACAGGGGCCCACTGAAGCTTTCTTT
CASHEQGPTEAFF
>16|TRBV5-1|NA|few|TRBJ1-1
TGCGCCAGCAGCTTGGGTATAGGAGGCAGGTCCACTGAAGCTTTCTTT
CASSLGIGGRSTEAFF
>13|TRBV5-4|NA|NA|TRBJ1-5
TGTGCCAGCAGCTACGACAGAGATCAGCCCCAGCATTTT
CASSYDRDQPQHF
>13|TRBV5-1|TRBD2|NA|TRBJ2-5
TGCGCCAGCAGCGCGGGGGGCCAAGAGACCCAGTACTTC
CASSAGGQETQYF
>13|TRBV6-5|TRBD1|few|TRBJ2-2
TGTGCCAGCAGCCGGACAGGGGGGGCCCTGTTGGGTTTT
CASSRTGGALLGF
>14|TRBV19|TRBD1|NA|TRBJ2-6
TGTGCCAGTAGCGACAGGGCTGGGGCCAACGTCCTGACTTTC
CASSDRAGANVLTF
>14|TRBV3-1/TRBV3-2|NA|NA|TRBJ1-1
TGTGCCAGCAGCCCTACAGTGGTACGAAATGAAGCTTTCTTT
CASSPTVVRNEAFF
>15|TRBV7-9|NA|NA|TRBJ2-7
TGTGCCAGCAGTTCAGTCCTAGCTCAATACTACGAGCAGTACTTC
CASSSVLAQYYEQYF
>14|TRBV28|TRBD1|NA|TRBJ2-7
TGTGCCAGCAGTTTTTTCCAGGGGGCCCACGAGCAGTACTTC
CASSFFQGAHEQYF
>16|TRBV27|TRBD1|NA|TRBJ1-2
TGTGCCAGCAGTTTAACCCCCCCCGGACAGGGGGGGGGCTACACCTTC
CASSLTPPGQGGGYTF
>15|TRBV11-2|NA|NA|TRBJ2-6
TGTGCCAGTCCAAAGGGGGTCTCTGGGGCCAACGTCCTGACTTTC
CASPKGVSGANVLTF
>16|TRBV7-8|NA|NA|TRBJ2-2
TGTGCCAGCAGCCTCCAAGGGGGGGCCGGTCCCGGGGAGCTGTTTTTT
CASSLQGGAGPGELFF
>15|TRBV6-5|TRBD1|NA|TRBJ1-1
TGTGCCAGCAGTTCCTTGGACAGGGTGAACACTGAAGCTTTCTTT
CASSSLDRVNTEAFF
>15|TRBV10-1|TRBD2|NA|TRBJ2-7
TGCGCCAGAATGATGGGAGCGGGGGGCCCCTACGAGCAGTACTTC
CARMMGAGGPYEQYF
>15|TRBV7-2|TRBD2|NA|TRBJ2-7
TGTGCCAGCAGCTTTAGGACTAGCGGGGTGTACGAGCAGTACTTC
CASSFRTSGVYEQYF
>14|TRBV7-9|NA|NA|TRBJ1-2
TGTGCCAGCAGCTTAGGGGGCGGGAGTTATGGCTACACCTTC
CASSLGGGSYGYTF
>13|TRBV18|NA|once|TRBJ2-7
TGTGCCAGCTCACCATCACAGGGCTACGAGCAGTACTTC
CASSPSQGYEQYF
>13|TRBV12-3/TRBV12-4|NA|NA|TRBJ1-1
TGTGCCAGCAGTCAAGACGGGGGCACTGAAGCTTTCTTT
CASSQDGGTEAFF
>16|TRBV7-2|TRBD1|NA|TRBJ2-1
TGTGCCAGCAGCTTATCAGGGACAGGGGTCTACAATGAGCAGTTCTTC
CASSLSGTGVYNEQFF
>19|TRBV4-1|TRBD2|NA|TRBJ2-4
TGCGCCAGCAGCCAAGCGACTAGCGGGGGGGAACTAGCCAAAAACATTCAGTACTTC
CASSQATSGGELAKNIQYF
>14|TRBV6-5|NA|NA|TRBJ1-4
TGTGCCAGCACCTTAAGGCAGGTCAGCGAAAAACTGTTTTTT
CASTLRQVSEKLFF
>16|TRBV7-2|NA|NA|TRBJ1-4
TGTGCCAGCAGCCTCTCCGAGGGGGCAACTAATGAAAAACTGTTTTTT
CASSLSEGATNEKLFF
>15|TRBV28|TRBD1|NA|TRBJ1-1
TGTGCCAGCAGACCCTCAAGGGGGCGATTCACTGAAGCTTTCTTT
CASRPSRGRFTEAFF
>16|TRBV6-1|TRBD2|NA|TRBJ2-5
TGTGCCAGCAGTGAACAGCGGGGGACACTAGATGAGACCCAGTACTTC
CASSEQRGTLDETQYF